These 6 T cell receptor beta chains were sequenced from one sample in a study of vaccination effects on CD4 cells after COVID-19. No antigens are known for them. The protocol was immunoSEQ multiplex PCR, while the TCRdb copy is restricted to in-frame clones and leaves out a portion. The sample records roughly 34,000 clones, around 80% being singletons. Antigen-specific CD4+ T cells were first expanded with viral peptide pools by the ViraFEST assay and only then sequenced. Subsequent to a culture period of more than 8 days, CD4+ T cells were isolated. The cohort was immunized with two doses of either the BNT162b2 or mRNA-1273 vaccine. This sample comprised CD4+ T cells from PBMCs cultured with HCoV-NL63 spike peptides, obtained after COVID-19 vaccination. These receptors were obtained from a human donor who received a COVID-19 vaccine. Some clones in this sample may be carry-over from other donors' samples.

V gene TRBV19 combines with J gene TRBJ2-5; TRBD1 agrees at 8 bases. The CDR3 extends over 13 amino acids. Germline CDR1 is LNHDA and CDR2 is SQIVND (reference sequence). Trimming removed 7 bases from V and 6 bases from J; junction bases left unmatched: 7. The CDR3 DNA reads as TGTGCCAGTATGGACAGGGAGGTCAAGACCCAGTACTTC. This encodes CASMDREVKTQYF.

V and J are TRBV29-1 and TRBJ1-1; D is uncertain. Trimming took off 7 bases at V and 4 bases at J, with 19 bases between the two ends. Germline V gives CDR1 SQVTM, CDR2 ANQGSEA. This CDR3 region has 14 residues. CDR3: CSGVRNPLTTEAFF. The DNA for the CDR3 is TGCAGCGGGGTCAGGAACCCCTTGACCACTGAAGCTTTCTTT.

This chain joins TRBV9 and TRBJ2-3, with 12 bases matching TRBD2. The germline V gene encodes CDR1 SGDLS and CDR2 YYNGEE. The CDR3 covers 18 residues. The V and J ends lost 2 bases and 4 bases, in that order; junction bases with no gene match: 11. CDR3 bases: TGTGCCAGCAGCGTGACTAGCGGGGGACAAGTGGGCGCAGATACGCAGTATTTT. As protein: CASSVTSGGQVGADTQYF.

The chain employs TRBV12-3 or TRBV12-4 and TRBJ1-5, with a tentative D call TRBD1 (6 bases). There are 13 residues in the CDR3. V gave up 6 bases and J gave up 5 bases, with 11 bases separating them. The DNA for the CDR3 is TGTGCCAGCAGCCAGGGGACTTATCAGCCCCAGCATTTT. It translates to CASSQGTYQPQHF.

The chain employs TRBV4-3 and TRBJ2-6; D gene uncertain. Germline values: CDR1 LGHNA, CDR2 YSLEER. The ends were cut back, 0 bases at V and 0 bases at J, with 6 bases in the middle. The CDR3 is made up of 16 amino acids. The CDR3 nucleotides are TGCGCCAGCAGCCAAGAACGCGCCTCTGGGGCCAACGTCCTGACTTTC. Its translation is CASSQERASGANVLTF.

This clone was seen only a few times. The V gene is TRBV9, the J gene TRBJ1-3; D possibly corresponds to TRBD1 (5 bases). V dropped 0 bases and J dropped 0 bases, with 16 bases sitting between them. The CDR3 spans 18 residues. The germline CDR1 and CDR2 sequences are SGDLS and YYNGEE. This chain's CDR3 is CASSVGWAGTSSGNTIYF. CDR3 nucleotides: TGTGCCAGCAGCGTAGGCTGGGCAGGGACTTCCTCTGGAAACACCATATATTTT.